The source of this TCR beta chain is a study of sequential checkpoint blockade in melanoma. Across the whole study: Patients were randomized 1:1 to nivolumab-then-ipilimumab or ipilimumab-then-nivolumab first-line.

Assay: immunoSEQ multiplex PCR; the TCRdb copy retains only in-frame clones and omits some. This sample carries approximately 12,000 clones, roughly three fifths of them seen once, and the ten largest clones take 20% to 25%. Treatment in this sample: randomized to nivolumab then ipilimumab (arm A) or the reverse (arm B). No patient had prior DNA-damaging chemotherapy. From thawed PBMCs, live CD3+CD8+ cells negative for CD19 and CD56 were sorted. This receptor was obtained from a human donor with melanoma. Specimen: CD8+ T cells sorted from blood (inferred from file names), collected from a patient given nivolumab and ipilimumab in sequence.

In nucleotides, the CDR3 is TGTGCCAGCAGCTTAGGAGGCGGGGGGGCCAATGAGCAGTTCTTC. Protein sequence: CASSLGGGGANEQFF. This chain links TRBV11-2 with TRBJ2-1; TRBD2 aligns across 9 bases. Germline CDR1 SGHAT, CDR2 FQNNGV. The trim removed 1 base at V and 6 bases at J, leaving 4 bases unmatched. The CDR3 is 15 amino acids.